This T cell receptor (beta chain) was observed in a study of blood T cell repertoires in COVID-19. On the study more broadly: Material from acute and convalescent COVID-19 was sourced from the United States, Italy and Spain. PBMCs, B-cell-depleted T cells, or T cells provided the cDNA or gDNA that made up the material.

Grouping used clinical history reported by participants in a survey and questionnaire. The V gene's germline CDR1 is SQVTM and CDR2 ANQGSEA. Losses at the gene ends were 7 bases for V and 10 bases for J; bases not matched to a gene: 17. The CDR3 loop spans 14 amino acids. In the source study's methods: Cell counts per sample came from amplifying reference gene primers. The assay was immunoSEQ multiplex PCR, and TCRdb's table has in-frame clones only and misses some. That table furnishes V, J and clone size, whereas the DNA furnished D and trimming. The sample holds some 190,000 clones; roughly 82% are singletons and the top ten take 5.6%. This clone appeared a single time.

This sequence was found in a man between 35 and 55 years old with acute COVID-19. The sample consisted of PBMCs or T cells enriched from blood (not recorded which). J is TRBJ2-3 and V is TRBV29-1; 7 bases are a match to TRBD1. The CDR3 nucleotides read TGCAGCGGCGGCCGAGGACAGGAGCCGGCTGCGCAGTATTTT. Translating gives CSGGRGQEPAAQYF.